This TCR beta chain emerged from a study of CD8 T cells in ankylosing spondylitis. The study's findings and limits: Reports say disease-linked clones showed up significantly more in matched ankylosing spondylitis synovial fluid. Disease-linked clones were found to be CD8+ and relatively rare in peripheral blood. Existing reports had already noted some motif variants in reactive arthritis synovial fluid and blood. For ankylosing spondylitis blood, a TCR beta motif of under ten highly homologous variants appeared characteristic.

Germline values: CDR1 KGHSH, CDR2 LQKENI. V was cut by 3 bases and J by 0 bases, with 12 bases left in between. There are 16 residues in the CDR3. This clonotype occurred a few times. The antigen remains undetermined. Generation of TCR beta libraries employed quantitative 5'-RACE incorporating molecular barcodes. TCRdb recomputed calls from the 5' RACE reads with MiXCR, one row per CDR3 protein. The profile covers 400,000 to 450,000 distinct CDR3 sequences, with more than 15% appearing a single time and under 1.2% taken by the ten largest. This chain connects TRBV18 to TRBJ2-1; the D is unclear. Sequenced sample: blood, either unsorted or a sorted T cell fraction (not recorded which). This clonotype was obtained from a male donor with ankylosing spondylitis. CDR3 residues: CASSPPGAYSYNEQFF. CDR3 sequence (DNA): TGTGCCAGCTCACCCCCTGGAGCCTACTCCTACAATGAGCAGTTCTTC.